Below, one T cell receptor beta chain is given with its context. Its antigen is undetermined. This CDR3 is 13 amino acids long. Germline values: CDR1 KGHSH, CDR2 LQKENI. V lost 5 bases, J lost 2 bases, and 8 bases lay in between. This sample is drawn from a study of T cells in Graves' hyperthyroidism and ophthalmopathy. Amplification targeted TCR beta CDR3 regions from RNA transcripts. The primer set for the first-round RT-PCR of the TCR CDR3 was HTBI. TCRdb redid the calling of the multiplex PCR reads with MiXCR, one entry per CDR3 protein. The table has approximately 600,000 distinct CDR3 sequences, around 21% seen once; the top ten hold roughly 30%. Whole-study findings and limits: In simple terms, a model built on 13 V-J features told ophthalmopathy apart from stable hyperthyroidism. Also found in blood were most expanded thyroid clonotypes above 0.001.

V gene TRBV18 combines with J gene TRBJ2-3, with D possibly matching TRBD2 (6 bases). This clonotype originated in a man aged 25 to 40 with Graves' ophthalmopathy. Sequencing was done on a sample of blood. The CDR3 spells CASSGGATDTQYF. CDR3 in DNA: TGTGCCAGCTCAGGAGGGGCCACAGATACGCAGTATTTT.